A selection of T cell receptor beta chains follows, all from one sample in a study of naive and memory T cell subsets. TCRdb ran MiXCR on the UMI-ligation and nested PCR reads and lists one entry per CDR3 protein. The profile shows 84,000 or so distinct CDR3 sequences, around 7% of them singletons. Material: central memory CD4+ T cells from blood. These receptors were collected from a human donor in good health. CDR3s include the opening cysteine and the closing phenylalanine or tryptophan. Clone size is stated in some rows and not others, as once, few, many or a class when expanded.

size: many; V: TRBV3-1; J: TRBJ1-1; CDR3: CASSKQGGQRAFF
size: many; V: TRBV6-5; J: TRBJ2-3; CDR3: CASSYSSNVRNADPDTQYF
size: .; V: TRBV7-9; J: TRBJ1-4; CDR3: CASSLEVGKLFF
size: .; V: TRBV7-9; J: TRBJ2-2; CDR3: CASNQREGRGTGELFF
size: .; V: TRBV7-9; J: TRBJ1-1; CDR3: CASSRQAQAFF
size: .; V: TRBV19; J: TRBJ1-2; CDR3: CASSIRPGHTAVGYTF
size: .; V: TRBV27; J: TRBJ2-1; CDR3: CASSFGGSGNNEQFF
size: .; V: TRBV5-4; J: TRBJ2-1; CDR3: CASSLIRTDLNEQFF
size: many; V: TRBV7-8; J: TRBJ2-7; CDR3: CASTPREGSYEQYF
size: few; V: TRBV5-1; J: TRBJ1-1; CDR3: CASSLGGVLNTEAFF